The 17 T cell receptor beta chains below all came from one sample that was sequenced in a study of identical twins (dated by TCRdb to 2016 to 2017). The protocol used for the library was 5' RACE. The sequencer listed for this sample is Illumina HiSeq 2000. TCRdb cleaned the public reads at Q25 with fastp, built clones with MiXCR and kept in-frame beta chains. Rows with a matching CDR3 protein are joined into one entry that keeps the most common DNA and genes. The sample yields about 520,000 distinct CDR3 sequences; roughly a fifth were counted once. The ten largest clones represent about 0.99% of the sample. This same sample was also taken into another study, of T cells expressing NK-cell markers.

Sequencing was performed on CD4+ T cells sorted from blood. The receptors stem from a woman in her late teens or twenties in good health.

The chain uses TRBV9 and TRBJ2-1, with TRBD2 matching 7 bases. V was clipped by 7 bases and J by 3 bases; unmatched bases: 7. Per germline, CDR1 SGDLS and CDR2 YYNGEE. The CDR3 length is 14 residues. The CDR3 region has the DNA TGTGCCAGCGGTAGTGGGGGGGGCTACAATGAGCAGTTCTTC. Protein sequence: CASGSGGGYNEQFF.

This clonotype was observed many times. This chain connects TRBV20-1 to TRBJ2-7; the D is unclear. The CDR3 extends over 12 amino acids. V shed 5 bases and J shed 3 bases, with 11 bases lying between them. Germline CDR1 reads DFQATT; CDR2 reads SNEGSKA (reference sequence). This CDR3 is CSAWAPGYEQYF. The DNA for the CDR3 is TGCAGTGCTTGGGCCCCGGGCTACGAGCAGTACTTC.

There are a few counts of this clonotype. The chain combines TRBV29-1 with TRBJ2-1; D gene unclear. The CDR3 loop spans 11 amino acids. The V end lost 7 bases, the J end lost 5 bases, and 9 bases lay between the germline ends. CDR1 is SQVTM and CDR2 is ANQGSEA in the germline V gene. This chain's CDR3 is CSARKNNEQFF. CDR3 coding DNA: TGCAGCGCCCGGAAAAACAATGAGCAGTTCTTC.

This sequence joins TRBV5-1 and TRBJ1-6, with D possibly TRBD1 on 6 matching bases. CDR3 size: 15 residues. Trimming took 4 bases from V and 7 from J, leaving 15 bases between them. Germline V gene lookup returns CDR1 SGHRS and CDR2 YFSETQ. CDR3 protein: CASSPRTATNSPLHF. The CDR3 DNA reads TGCGCCAGCAGCCCCCGGACAGCGACGAATTCACCCCTCCACTTT.

The CDR3 coding sequence is TGTGCCAGCATAGGTACAGGGTTCTCCTACGAGCAGTACTTC. The encoded protein is CASIGTGFSYEQYF. The J gene is TRBJ2-7, the V gene TRBV7-9; D might be TRBD1 (6 bases). The CDR3 totals 14 residues. Germline CDR1 and CDR2: SEHNR and FQNEAQ (reference sequence). V dropped 7 bases and J dropped 0 bases, with 13 bases sitting between them.

This clonotype was counted a few times. The chain uses TRBV10-3 and TRBJ2-1; tentative D call: TRBD2 (7 bases). This CDR3 is 15 amino acids long. Between the trimmed V and J ends, which lost 11 bases and 1 base, there was a span of 18 bases. Germline V gene lookup returns CDR1 ENHRY and CDR2 SYGVKD. As DNA, the CDR3 is TGTGCCTCCACGGGGGGCCGTGTATCCTACAATGAGCAGTTCTTC. Amino acid sequence: CASTGGRVSYNEQFF.

This clonotype has a count of ten or more. The chain links TRBV12-3 or TRBV12-4 to TRBJ1-2; D not certain. The CDR3 length is 12 residues. The V end was cut by 6 bases, the J end by 8 bases, with 13 bases between. CDR3: CASSPRLNGYTF. CDR3 DNA sequence: TGTGCCAGCAGCCCGAGGCTGAACGGCTACACCTTC.

V is TRBV4-3 and J is TRBJ2-5, with D possibly TRBD1 on 5 matching bases. Germline V gene data show CDR1 as LGHNA and CDR2 as YSLEER. The CDR3 loop spans 13 amino acids. Trimming removed 1 base from V and 4 bases from J, with 7 bases in between. CDR3 sequence: CASSQGRAETQYF. Written as DNA, the CDR3 is TGCGCCAGCAGCCAAGGCAGGGCAGAGACCCAGTACTTC.

This clonotype was detected only a few times. J is TRBJ2-5 and V is TRBV19; 9 nucleotides match TRBD1. CDR1 and CDR2 from the germline V gene are LNHDA and SQIVND (reference sequence). The CDR3 covers 14 residues. After removal of 4 bases from V and 6 bases from J, the junction contained 6 bases not matched to a gene. The CDR3 DNA follows: TGTGCCAGTAGTACCTCGACAGGGGGGCAGACCCAGTACTTC. As protein: CASSTSTGGQTQYF.

There are a few counts of this clonotype. This chain uses TRBV12-3 or TRBV12-4 with TRBJ2-4; D remains unclear. Trimming removed 6 bases from V and 0 bases from J, with 21 bases in between. The CDR3 has 18 amino acids. The CDR3 DNA reads as TGTGCCAGCAGCCCCCGGGCCAGGTTTGAGTTAGCCAAAAACATTCAGTACTTC. This gives the protein CASSPRARFELAKNIQYF.

V usage is TRBV12-3 or TRBV12-4 and J usage is TRBJ2-5, with 8 bases matching TRBD2. After removal of 5 bases from V and 5 bases from J, the junction contained 7 bases not matched to a gene. The CDR3 covers 14 residues. The CDR3 DNA follows: TGTGCCAGCAGTCACCGGGGGGGTCAGGAGACCCAGTACTTC. This gives the protein CASSHRGGQETQYF.

In this sample, this clonotype turned up a few times. The J gene is TRBJ1-2, the V gene TRBV6-1; 8 nucleotides match TRBD1. Germline lookup yields CDR1 MNHNS and CDR2 SASEGT. The trim removed 3 bases at V and 4 bases at J, leaving 4 bases unmatched. The CDR3 contains 14 residues. The DNA of the CDR3 is TGTGCCAGCAGTGACGGACAGGGTATCTATGGCTACACCTTC. Protein: CASSDGQGIYGYTF.

V gene TRBV29-1 combines with J gene TRBJ2-3, with D tentatively TRBD1 (6 bases). CDR1 SQVTM and CDR2 ANQGSEA come from the germline V gene. This CDR3 has 17 amino acids. V lost 4 bases, J lost 3 bases, and 23 bases lay in between. The CDR3 DNA reads as TGCAGCGTTGCTGGAAGGGGGAGTTCGTATCGGACAGATACGCAGTATTTT. Translated, it gives CSVAGRGSSYRTDTQYF.

This clonotype occurred a few times. The chain employs TRBV12-3 or TRBV12-4 and TRBJ2-3, with D perhaps being TRBD1 or TRBD2 (5 bases each). The CDR3 runs to 14 residues. Trimming pared 5 bases from V and 5 bases from J, leaving 14 bases between. The CDR3 DNA follows: TGTGCCAGCAGTCTCAGGGAGTCCGGAGATACGCAGTATTTT. Protein product: CASSLRESGDTQYF.

This clonotype has just one count. The J gene is TRBJ2-7, the V gene TRBV2; 9 positions agree with TRBD1. CDR1 and CDR2 from the germline V gene are SNHLY and FYNNEI. The CDR3 is 14 residues long. V shed 7 bases and J 2 bases; nucleotides not matched to a gene: 6. The CDR3 reads CASMWGTGTYEQYF. The DNA of the CDR3 is TGTGCCAGCATGTGGGGGACAGGGACCTACGAGCAGTACTTC. Full variable domain (remainder filled in from reference TRBV2 and TRBJ2-7): EPEVTQTPSHQVTQMGQEVILRCVPISNHLYFYWYRQILGQKVEFLVSFYNNEISEKSEIFDDQFSVERPDGSNFTLKIRSTKLEDSAMYFCASMWGTGTYEQYFGPGTRLTVT.

The chain is built from TRBV20-1 and TRBJ2-7, with 7 bases identical to TRBD2. V lost 0 bases and J lost 4; bases outside the gene matches: 3. This CDR3 has 13 residues. Germline-derived CDR1 and CDR2 are DFQATT and SNEGSKA (reference sequence). Here the CDR3 reads CSARDWGGYEQYF. CDR3 in DNA: TGCAGTGCTAGAGATTGGGGGGGTTACGAGCAGTACTTC.

V usage is TRBV12-3 or TRBV12-4 and J usage is TRBJ2-7; 7 bases are a match to TRBD2. After removal of 6 bases from V and 1 base from J, the junction contained 21 bases not matched to a gene. The CDR3 extends over 19 amino acids. The CDR3 spells CASSALISGFSGGSYEQYF. CDR3 DNA sequence: TGTGCCAGCAGCGCCCTTATTAGCGGGTTTTCCGGAGGGTCCTACGAGCAGTACTTC.